This T cell receptor (beta chain) originates from a study of CDR3 diversity in severe acne. TCRdb re-called the PCR reads through MiXCR, storing one row per CDR3 protein. The table lists over 70,000 distinct CDR3 sequences, around 49% of them singletons, with 13% to 15% in the top ten. The ends were cut back, 0 bases at V and 2 bases at J, with 8 bases in the middle. CDR1 is SGDLS, CDR2 YYNGEE, per germline. The CDR3 is 15 amino acids. The chain employs TRBV9 and TRBJ1-4, with TRBD1 as a possible D gene (5 bases). Sequenced sample: blood. The receptor's source is a male donor in good health, without acne. The CDR3 region has the DNA TGTGCCAGCAGCGTAGGGGACTGGACTAATGAAAAACTGTTTTTT. Protein: CASSVGDWTNEKLFF.